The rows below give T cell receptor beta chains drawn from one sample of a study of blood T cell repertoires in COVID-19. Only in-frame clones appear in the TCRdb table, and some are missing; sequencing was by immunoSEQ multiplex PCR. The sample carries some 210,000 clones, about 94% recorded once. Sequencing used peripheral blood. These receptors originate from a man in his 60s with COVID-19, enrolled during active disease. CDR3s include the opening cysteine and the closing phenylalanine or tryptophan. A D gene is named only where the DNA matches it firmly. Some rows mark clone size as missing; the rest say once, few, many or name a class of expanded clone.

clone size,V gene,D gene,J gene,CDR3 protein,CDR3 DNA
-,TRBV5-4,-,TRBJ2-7,CASSWDNYEQYF,TGTGCCAGCAGCTGGGACAACTACGAGCAGTACTTC
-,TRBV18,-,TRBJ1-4,CASSPGIQGPKLFF,TGTGCCAGCTCACCCGGGATACAGGGCCCAAAACTGTTTTTT
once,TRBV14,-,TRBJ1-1,CASSQDAVLNTEAFF,TGTGCCAGCAGCCAAGATGCAGTTTTGAACACTGAAGCTTTCTTT
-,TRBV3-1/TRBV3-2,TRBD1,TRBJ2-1,CASSHEFASASGQGPYNEQFF,TGTGCCAGCAGCCACGAGTTCGCTTCAGCCTCAGGACAGGGACCCTACAATGAGCAGTTCTTC
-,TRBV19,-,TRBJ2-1,CASSIAGGASYNEQFF,TGTGCCAGTAGTATTGCGGGCGGCGCATCCTACAATGAGCAGTTCTTC
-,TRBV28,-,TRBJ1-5,CASRYDPETDNQPQHF,TGTGCCAGCAGATATGACCCGGAGACGGACAATCAGCCCCAGCATTTT
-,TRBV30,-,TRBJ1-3,CAWSVRSSGNTIYF,TGTGCCTGGAGTGTGAGGAGCTCTGGAAACACCATATATTTT
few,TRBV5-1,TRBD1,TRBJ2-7,CASGPGQGGYEQYF,TGCGCCAGCGGACCGGGACAGGGTGGCTACGAGCAGTACTTC
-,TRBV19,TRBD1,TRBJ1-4,CASSIYGTVGEKLFF,TGTGCCAGTAGTATTTACGGGACAGTGGGTGAAAAACTGTTTTTT
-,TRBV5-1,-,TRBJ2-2,CASSLAAGDFTGELFF,TGCGCCAGCAGCTTGGCAGCGGGTGATTTCACCGGGGAGCTGTTTTTT
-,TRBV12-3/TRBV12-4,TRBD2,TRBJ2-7,CASSLGASGVQF,TGTGCCAGCAGTTTAGGGGCTAGCGGGGTTCAATTC
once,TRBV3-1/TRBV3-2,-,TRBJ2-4,CASSLVGGMGNIQYF,TGTGCCAGCAGCCTCGTCGGGGGAATGGGGAACATTCAGTACTTC
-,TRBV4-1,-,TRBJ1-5,CASSQGNFNQPQHF,TGCGCCAGCAGCCAAGGAAACTTTAATCAGCCCCAGCATTTT
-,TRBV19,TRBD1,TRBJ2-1,CASSIPGTGSYNEQFF,TGTGCCAGTAGTATTCCCGGGACAGGGTCCTACAATGAGCAGTTCTTC